What follows is one T cell receptor (beta chain) and its context. Its specificity is not known. These data originate in a study of shared clonotypes between healthy human individuals. Study-wide context: CD4 naive and memory got three plates each, CD8 naive two, CD8 memory one. Study-level points and caveats: Several donors held 5% to 5.5% of naive CD4 clonotypes in common. Among donors, clonotype sharing was expected to be affected by sequencing depth.

Negatively enriched CD4+ T cells were divided by CD45RA into naive and memory. V was clipped by 3 bases and J by 6 bases; unmatched bases: 6. CDR3 size: 17 residues. The germline CDR1 and CDR2 sequences are SGHRS and YFSETQ. Using immunoSEQ multiplex PCR, the repertoire was profiled, and TCRdb retains in-frame clones only, with some absent. Of 950,000 to 1,300,000 clones listed, roughly 80% are singletons. This clonotype originated in a man aged 18-30 years in good health. The V and J genes are TRBV5-1 and TRBJ2-1; 16 nucleotides line up with TRBD2. Input material: memory CD4+ T cells sorted from blood. Indicated subset: CD45RA-negative fraction. The CDR3 spells CASSSGTSGGAFNEQFF. CDR3 nucleotide sequence: TGCGCCAGCAGCTCCGGGACTAGCGGGGGGGCGTTCAATGAGCAGTTCTTC.